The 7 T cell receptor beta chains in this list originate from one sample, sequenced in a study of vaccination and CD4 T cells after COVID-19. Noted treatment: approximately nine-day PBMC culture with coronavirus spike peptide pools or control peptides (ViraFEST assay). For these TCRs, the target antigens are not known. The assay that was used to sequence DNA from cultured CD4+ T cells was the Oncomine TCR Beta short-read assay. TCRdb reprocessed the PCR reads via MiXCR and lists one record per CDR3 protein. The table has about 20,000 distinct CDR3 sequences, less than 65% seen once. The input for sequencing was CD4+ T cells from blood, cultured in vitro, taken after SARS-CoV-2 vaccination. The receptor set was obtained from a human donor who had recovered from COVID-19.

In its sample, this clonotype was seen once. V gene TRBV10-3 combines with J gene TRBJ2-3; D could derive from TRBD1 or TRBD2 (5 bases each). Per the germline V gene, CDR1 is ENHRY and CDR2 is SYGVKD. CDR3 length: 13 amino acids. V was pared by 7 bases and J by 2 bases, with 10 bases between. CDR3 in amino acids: CAITRDATDTQYF. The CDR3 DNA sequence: TGTGCCATCACCAGGGACGCCACAGATACGCAGTATTTT.

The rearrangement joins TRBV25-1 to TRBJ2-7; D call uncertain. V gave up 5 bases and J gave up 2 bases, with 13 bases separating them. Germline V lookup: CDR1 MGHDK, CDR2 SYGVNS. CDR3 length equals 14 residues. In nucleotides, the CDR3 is TGTGCCAGCAGTCGTGTCGACACGGCCTACGAGCAGTACTTC. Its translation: CASSRVDTAYEQYF.

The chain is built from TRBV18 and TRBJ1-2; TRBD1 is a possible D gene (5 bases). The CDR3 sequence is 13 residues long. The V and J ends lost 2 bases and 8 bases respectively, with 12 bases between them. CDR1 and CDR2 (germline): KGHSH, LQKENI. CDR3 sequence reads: CASSPLGVDGYTF. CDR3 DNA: TGTGCCAGCTCACCATTAGGGGTGGACGGCTACACCTTC.

DNA for the CDR3: TGTGCCAGTAGTAAGGCAGGGATGGCTTTCTTT. As protein: CASSKAGMAFF. V gene TRBV19 combines with J gene TRBJ1-1, with a possible D match to TRBD1 (5 bases). The CDR3 covers 11 residues. Germline loops: CDR1 LNHDA, CDR2 SQIVND (reference sequence). V lost 4 bases, J lost 11 bases, and 11 bases lay in between.

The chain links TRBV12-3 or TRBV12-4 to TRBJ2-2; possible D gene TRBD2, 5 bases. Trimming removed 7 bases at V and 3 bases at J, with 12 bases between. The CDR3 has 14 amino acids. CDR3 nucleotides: TGTGCCAGCATAAAGGCGGGTGACACCGGGGAGCTGTTTTTT. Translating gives CASIKAGDTGELFF.

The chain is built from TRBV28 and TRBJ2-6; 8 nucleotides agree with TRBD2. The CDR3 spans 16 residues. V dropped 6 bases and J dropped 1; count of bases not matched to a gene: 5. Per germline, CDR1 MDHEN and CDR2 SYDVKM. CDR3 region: CASRTSATSGANVLTF. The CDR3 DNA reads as TGTGCCAGCAGGACTAGCGCAACTTCTGGGGCCAACGTCCTGACTTTC. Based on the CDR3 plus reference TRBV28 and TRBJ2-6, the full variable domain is DVKVTQSSRYLVKRTGEKVFLECVQDMDHENMFWYRQDPGLGLRLIYFSYDVKMKEKGDIPEGYSVSREKKERFSLILESASTNQTSMYLCASRTSATSGANVLTFGAGSRLTVL.

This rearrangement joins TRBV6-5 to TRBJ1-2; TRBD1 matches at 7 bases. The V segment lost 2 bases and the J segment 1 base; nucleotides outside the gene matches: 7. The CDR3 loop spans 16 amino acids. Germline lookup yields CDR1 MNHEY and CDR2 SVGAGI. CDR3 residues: CASSYDRGLGNYGYTF. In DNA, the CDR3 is TGTGCCAGCAGTTACGATAGGGGGCTAGGTAACTATGGCTACACCTTC.